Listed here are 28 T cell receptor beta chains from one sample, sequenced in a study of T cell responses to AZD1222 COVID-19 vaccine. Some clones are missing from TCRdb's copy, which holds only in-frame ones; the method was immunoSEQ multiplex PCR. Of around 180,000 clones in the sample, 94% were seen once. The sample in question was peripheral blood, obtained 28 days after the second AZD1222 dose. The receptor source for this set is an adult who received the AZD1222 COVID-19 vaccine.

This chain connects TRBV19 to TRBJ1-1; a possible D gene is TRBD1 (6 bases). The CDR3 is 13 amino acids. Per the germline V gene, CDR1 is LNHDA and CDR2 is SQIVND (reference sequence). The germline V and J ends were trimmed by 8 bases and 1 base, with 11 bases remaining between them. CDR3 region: CASGWGQNTEAFF. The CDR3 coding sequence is TGTGCCAGTGGCTGGGGGCAGAACACTGAAGCTTTCTTT.

The CDR3 here is CASRKTMNQPQHF. The DNA of the CDR3 is TGTGCCAGCAGGAAAACCATGAATCAGCCCCAGCATTTT. The chain is built from TRBV6-5 and TRBJ1-5; no clear D gene. V was clipped by 6 bases and J by 4 bases, with 10 bases between them. This CDR3 has 13 residues. Germline CDR1 MNHEY, CDR2 SVGAGI.

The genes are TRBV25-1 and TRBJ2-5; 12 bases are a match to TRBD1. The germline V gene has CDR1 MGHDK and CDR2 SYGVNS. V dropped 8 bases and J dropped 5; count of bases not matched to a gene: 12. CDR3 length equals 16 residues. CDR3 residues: CASPGVRDRGLETQYF. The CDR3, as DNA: TGTGCCAGCCCTGGCGTCCGGGACAGGGGGCTCGAGACCCAGTACTTC.

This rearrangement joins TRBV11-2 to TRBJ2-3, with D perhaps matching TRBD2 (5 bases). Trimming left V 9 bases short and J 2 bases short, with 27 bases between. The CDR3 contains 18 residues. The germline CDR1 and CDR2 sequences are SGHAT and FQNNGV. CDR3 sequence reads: CASDYGLASIRNTDTQYF. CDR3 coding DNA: TGTGCCAGTGACTACGGGCTAGCATCCATAAGAAACACAGATACGCAGTATTTT.

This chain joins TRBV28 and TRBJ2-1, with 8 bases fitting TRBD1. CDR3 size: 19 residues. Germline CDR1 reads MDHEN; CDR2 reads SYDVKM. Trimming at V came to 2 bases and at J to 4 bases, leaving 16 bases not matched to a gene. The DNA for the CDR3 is TGTGCCAGCAGTTTACCCATTAGGACAGGGCAAAAAGGGTACAATGAGCAGTTCTTC. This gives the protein CASSLPIRTGQKGYNEQFF. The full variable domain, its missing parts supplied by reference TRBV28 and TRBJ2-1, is DVKVTQSSRYLVKRTGEKVFLECVQDMDHENMFWYRQDPGLGLRLIYFSYDVKMKEKGDIPEGYSVSREKKERFSLILESASTNQTSMYLCASSLPIRTGQKGYNEQFFGPGTRLTVL.

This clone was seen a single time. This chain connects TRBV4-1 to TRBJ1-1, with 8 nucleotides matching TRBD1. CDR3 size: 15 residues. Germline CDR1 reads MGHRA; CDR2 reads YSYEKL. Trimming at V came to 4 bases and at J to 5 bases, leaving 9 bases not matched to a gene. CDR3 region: CASSPRQGSRTEAFF. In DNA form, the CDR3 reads TGCGCCAGCAGCCCAAGACAGGGGAGTAGAACTGAAGCTTTCTTT.

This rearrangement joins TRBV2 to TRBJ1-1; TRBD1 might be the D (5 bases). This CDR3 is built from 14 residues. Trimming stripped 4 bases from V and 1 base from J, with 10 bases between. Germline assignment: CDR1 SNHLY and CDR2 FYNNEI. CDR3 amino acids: CASSGVTGNTEAFF. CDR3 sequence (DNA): TGTGCCAGCAGTGGAGTTACAGGGAACACTGAAGCTTTCTTT.

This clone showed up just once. The CDR3 sequence: CASGLTGGVWNYGYTF. Written as DNA, the CDR3 is TGTGCCAGCGGCTTAACAGGGGGCGTCTGGAACTATGGCTACACCTTC. The chain combines TRBV28 with TRBJ1-2, with 9 bases matching TRBD1. J was trimmed by 2 bases and V by 8 bases; bases with no gene match: 12. CDR3 size: 16 residues. Germline V gene sequence: CDR1 MDHEN, CDR2 SYDVKM.

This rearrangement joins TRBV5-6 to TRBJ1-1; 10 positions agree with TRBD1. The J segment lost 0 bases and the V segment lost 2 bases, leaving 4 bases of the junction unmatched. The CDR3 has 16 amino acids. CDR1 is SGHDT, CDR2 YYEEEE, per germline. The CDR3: CASSLDRGRVNTEAFF. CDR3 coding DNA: TGTGCCAGCAGCTTAGACAGGGGGCGCGTGAACACTGAAGCTTTCTTT. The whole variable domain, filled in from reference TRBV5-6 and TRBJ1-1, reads DAGVTQSPTHLIKTRGQQVTLRCSPKSGHDTVSWYQQALGQGPQFIFQYYEEEERQRGNFPDRFSGHQFPNYSSELNVNALLLGDSALYLCASSLDRGRVNTEAFFGQGTRLTVV.

CDR3 DNA: TGCGCCAGCAGCCAAGATCGGTCTGGGACAGTTGAAGCTTTCTTT. Translated, it gives CASSQDRSGTVEAFF. The chain couples TRBV4-1 to TRBJ1-1; 7 bases agree with TRBD1. With 0 bases clipped from V and 7 bases from J, the junction kept 8 bases outside the gene matches. The CDR3 runs 15 residues. The germline V gene has CDR1 MGHRA and CDR2 YSYEKL.

The CDR3 loop is CASSGTGATTEAFF. The CDR3 bases are TGTGCCAGCAGTGGGACAGGGGCCACCACTGAAGCTTTCTTT. The chain has TRBV2 and TRBJ1-1, with TRBD1 matching 9 bases. Germline lookup yields CDR1 SNHLY and CDR2 FYNNEI. The CDR3 consists of 14 residues. The V and J ends lost 4 bases and 4 bases, in that order; junction bases with no gene match: 4.

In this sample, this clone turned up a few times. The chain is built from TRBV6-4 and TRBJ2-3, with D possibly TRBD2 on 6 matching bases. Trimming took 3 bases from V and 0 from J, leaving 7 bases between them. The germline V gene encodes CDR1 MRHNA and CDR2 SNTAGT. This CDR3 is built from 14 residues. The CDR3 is CASSEGTSTDTQYF. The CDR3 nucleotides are TGTGCCAGCAGTGAGGGGACTAGCACAGATACGCAGTATTTT.

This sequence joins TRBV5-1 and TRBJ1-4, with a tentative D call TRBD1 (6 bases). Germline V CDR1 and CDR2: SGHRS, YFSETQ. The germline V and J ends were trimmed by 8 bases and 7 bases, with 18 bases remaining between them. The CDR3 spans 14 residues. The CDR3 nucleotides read TGCGCCAGTACCCCCGCCGGGGGGCGTGAAAAACTGTTTTTT. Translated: CASTPAGGREKLFF. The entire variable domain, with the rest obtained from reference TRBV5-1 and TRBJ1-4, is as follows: KAGVTQTPRYLIKTRGQQVTLSCSPISGHRSVSWYQQTPGQGLQFLFEYFSETQRNKGNFPGRFSGRQFSNSRSEMNVSTLELGDSALYLCASTPAGGREKLFFGSGTQLSVL.

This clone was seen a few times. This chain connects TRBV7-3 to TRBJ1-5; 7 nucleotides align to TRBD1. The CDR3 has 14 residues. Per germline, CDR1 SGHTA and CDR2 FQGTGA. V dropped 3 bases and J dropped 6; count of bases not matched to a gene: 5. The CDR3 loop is CASSFKGAFQPQHF. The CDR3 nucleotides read TGTGCCAGCAGCTTTAAGGGGGCTTTTCAGCCCCAGCATTTT.

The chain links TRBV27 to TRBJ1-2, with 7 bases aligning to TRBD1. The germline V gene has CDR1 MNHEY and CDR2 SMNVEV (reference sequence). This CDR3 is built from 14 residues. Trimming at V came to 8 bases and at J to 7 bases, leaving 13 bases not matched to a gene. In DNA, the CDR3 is TGTGCCAGCTCCCAAGGGGGCAGGGGCCGTGGCTACACCTTC. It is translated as CASSQGGRGRGYTF.

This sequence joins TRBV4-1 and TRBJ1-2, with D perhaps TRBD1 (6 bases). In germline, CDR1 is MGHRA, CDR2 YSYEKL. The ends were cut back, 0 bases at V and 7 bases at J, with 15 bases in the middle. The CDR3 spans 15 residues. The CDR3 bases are TGCGCCAGCAGCCAAGATTTGTTCAGGGGTTCTGGCTACACCTTC. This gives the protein CASSQDLFRGSGYTF.

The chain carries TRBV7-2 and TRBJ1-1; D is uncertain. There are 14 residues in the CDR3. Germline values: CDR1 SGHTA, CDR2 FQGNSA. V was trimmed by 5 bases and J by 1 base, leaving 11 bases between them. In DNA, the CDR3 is TGTGCCAGCAGCCACCAGCAACAGAACACTGAAGCTTTCTTT. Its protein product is CASSHQQQNTEAFF.

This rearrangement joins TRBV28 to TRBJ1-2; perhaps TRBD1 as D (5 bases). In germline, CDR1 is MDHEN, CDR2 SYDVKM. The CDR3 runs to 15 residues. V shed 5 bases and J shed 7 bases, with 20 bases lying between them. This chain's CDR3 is CASSMTGALKIGYTF. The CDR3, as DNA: TGTGCCAGCAGTATGACCGGGGCTTTGAAGATTGGCTACACCTTC.

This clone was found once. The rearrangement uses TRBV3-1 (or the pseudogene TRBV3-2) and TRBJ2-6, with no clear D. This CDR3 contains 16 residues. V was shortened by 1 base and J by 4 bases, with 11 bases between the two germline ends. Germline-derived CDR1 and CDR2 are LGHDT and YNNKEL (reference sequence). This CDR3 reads CASSQVRFSGANVLTF. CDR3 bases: TGTGCCAGCAGCCAAGTGCGGTTTTCCGGGGCCAACGTCCTGACTTTC.

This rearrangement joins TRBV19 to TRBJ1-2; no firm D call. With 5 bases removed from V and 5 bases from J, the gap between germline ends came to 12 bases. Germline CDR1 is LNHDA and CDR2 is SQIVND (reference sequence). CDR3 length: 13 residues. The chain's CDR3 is CASSYPGSYGYTF. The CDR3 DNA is TGTGCCAGTAGTTACCCCGGGTCTTATGGCTACACCTTC.

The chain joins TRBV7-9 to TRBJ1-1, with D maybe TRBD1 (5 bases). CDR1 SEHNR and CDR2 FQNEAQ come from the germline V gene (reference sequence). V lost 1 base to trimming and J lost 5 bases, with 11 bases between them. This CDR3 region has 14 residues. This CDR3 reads CASSLVKGLTEAFF. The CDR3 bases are TGTGCCAGCAGCTTAGTCAAGGGGCTTACTGAAGCTTTCTTT.

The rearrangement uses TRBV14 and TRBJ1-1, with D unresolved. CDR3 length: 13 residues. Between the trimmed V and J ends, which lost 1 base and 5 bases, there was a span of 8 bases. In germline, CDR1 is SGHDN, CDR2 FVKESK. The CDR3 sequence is CASSQGMVTEAFF. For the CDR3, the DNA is TGTGCCAGCAGCCAAGGGATGGTAACTGAAGCTTTCTTT.

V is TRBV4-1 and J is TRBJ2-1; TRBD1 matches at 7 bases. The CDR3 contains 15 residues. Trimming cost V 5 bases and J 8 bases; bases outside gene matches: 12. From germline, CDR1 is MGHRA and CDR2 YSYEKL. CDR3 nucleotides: TGCGCCAGCAGCTTGTTACAGGGGCCTGGGGATGAGCAGTTCTTC. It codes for CASSLLQGPGDEQFF.

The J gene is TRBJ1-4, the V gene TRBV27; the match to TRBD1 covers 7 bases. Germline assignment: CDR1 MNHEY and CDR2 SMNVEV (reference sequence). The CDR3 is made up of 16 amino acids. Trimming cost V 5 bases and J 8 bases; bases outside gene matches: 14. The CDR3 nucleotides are TGTGCCAGCAGTATCCTCTCGACAGGGTCGGGCGAAAAACTGTTTTTT. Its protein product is CASSILSTGSGEKLFF.

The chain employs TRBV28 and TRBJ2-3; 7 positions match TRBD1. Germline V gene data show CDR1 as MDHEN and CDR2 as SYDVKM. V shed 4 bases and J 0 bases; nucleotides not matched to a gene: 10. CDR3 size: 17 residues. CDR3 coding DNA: TGTGCCAGCAGTTCCTGGGGACAGCCAGGAAGCACAGATACGCAGTATTTT. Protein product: CASSSWGQPGSTDTQYF.

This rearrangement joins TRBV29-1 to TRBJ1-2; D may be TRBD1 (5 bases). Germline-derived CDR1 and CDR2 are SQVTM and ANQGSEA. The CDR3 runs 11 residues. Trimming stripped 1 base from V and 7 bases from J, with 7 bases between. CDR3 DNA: TGCAGCGTTGAAGGAAGGGGTGGCTACACCTTC. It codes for CSVEGRGGYTF.

CDR3 region: CASSTAGRVEREKLFF. CDR3 DNA sequence: TGCGCCAGCAGTACCGCCGGCAGGGTTGAACGGGAAAAACTGTTTTTT. The J gene is TRBJ1-4, the V gene TRBV5-1, with D possibly matching TRBD1 (5 bases). Deletions cut 5 bases from V and 8 bases from J, with 22 bases between. The germline gives CDR1 SGHRS, CDR2 YFSETQ. This CDR3 is built from 16 residues.

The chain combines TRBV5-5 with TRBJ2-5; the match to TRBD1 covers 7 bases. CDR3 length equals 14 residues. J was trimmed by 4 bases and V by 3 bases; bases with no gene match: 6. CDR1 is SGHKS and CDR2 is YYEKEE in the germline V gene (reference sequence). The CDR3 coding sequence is TGTGCCAGCAGCTGGAGGACAGGAGGAGAGACCCAGTACTTC. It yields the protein CASSWRTGGETQYF.